This paragraph reports one TCR beta chain. Germline V lookup: CDR1 GTSNPN, CDR2 SVGIG (reference sequence). The CDR3 runs to 17 residues. J lost 4 bases, V lost 5 bases, and 13 bases had no gene match. This sample was taken from a study of cytomegalovirus exposure and HLA in healthy donors. The method was immunoSEQ multiplex PCR; TCRdb's version includes in-frame clones alone and lacks a portion of them. Among tens of thousands of clones listed, around 94% were seen once. The V and J genes are TRBV30 and TRBJ2-6, with 8 bases lining up with TRBD1. This clonotype originated in a man aged 18 to 35 in good health and CMV-seronegative. The sequencing sample was made of PBMCs. CDR3 bases: TGTGCCTGGTACAGGGGGGTTATAGGTTCCGGGGCCAACGTCCTGACTTTC. Translation gives CAWYRGVIGSGANVLTF.